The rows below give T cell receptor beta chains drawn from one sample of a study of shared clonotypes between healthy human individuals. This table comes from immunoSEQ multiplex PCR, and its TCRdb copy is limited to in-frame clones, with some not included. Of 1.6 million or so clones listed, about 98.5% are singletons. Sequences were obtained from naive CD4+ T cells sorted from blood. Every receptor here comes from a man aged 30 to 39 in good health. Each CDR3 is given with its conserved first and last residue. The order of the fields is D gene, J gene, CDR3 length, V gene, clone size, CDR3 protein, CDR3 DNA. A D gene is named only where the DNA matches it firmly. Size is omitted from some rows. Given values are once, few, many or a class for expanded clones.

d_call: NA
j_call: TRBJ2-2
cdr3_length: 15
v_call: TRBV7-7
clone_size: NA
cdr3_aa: CASSLGGLYTGELFF
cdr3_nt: TGTGCTAGCAGCTTAGGGGGTCTGTACACCGGGGAGCTGTTTTTT

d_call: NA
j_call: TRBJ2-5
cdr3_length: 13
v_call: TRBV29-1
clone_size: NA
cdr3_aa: CSSGAGTQETQYF
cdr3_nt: TGCAGCTCTGGGGCAGGGACCCAAGAGACCCAGTACTTC

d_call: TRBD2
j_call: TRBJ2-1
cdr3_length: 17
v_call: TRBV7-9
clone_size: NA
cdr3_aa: CASSKTSGLAGFDEQFF
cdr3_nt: TGTGCCAGCAGCAAAACGTCGGGACTAGCGGGGTTCGATGAGCAGTTCTTC

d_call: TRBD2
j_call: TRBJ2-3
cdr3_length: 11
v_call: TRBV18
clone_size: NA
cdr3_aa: CASSPGSGRHF
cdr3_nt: TGTGCCAGCTCACCCGGCAGCGGGAGGCATTTT

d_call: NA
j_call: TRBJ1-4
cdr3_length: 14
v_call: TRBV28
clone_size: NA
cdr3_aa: CASSPLTVNEKLFF
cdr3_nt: TGTGCCAGCAGTCCATTGACAGTAAATGAAAAACTGTTTTTT

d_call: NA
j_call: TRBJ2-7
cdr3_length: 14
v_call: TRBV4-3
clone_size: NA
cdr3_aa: CASSLGHPPYEQYF
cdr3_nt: TGCGCCAGCAGCCTCGGACACCCTCCCTACGAGCAGTACTTC

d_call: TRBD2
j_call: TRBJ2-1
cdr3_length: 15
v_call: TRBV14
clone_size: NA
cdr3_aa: CASSATSGIHNEQFF
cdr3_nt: TGTGCCAGCAGCGCAACTAGCGGAATTCACAATGAGCAGTTCTTC

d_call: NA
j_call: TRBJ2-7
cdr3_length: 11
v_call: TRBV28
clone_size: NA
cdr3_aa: CASSRPYEQYF
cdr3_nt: TGTGCCAGCAGCCGTCCCTACGAGCAGTACTTC

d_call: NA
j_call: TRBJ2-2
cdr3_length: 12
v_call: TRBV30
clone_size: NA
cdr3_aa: CAWSGGTEELFF
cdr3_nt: TGTGCCTGGAGTGGGGGGACCGAGGAGCTGTTTTTT

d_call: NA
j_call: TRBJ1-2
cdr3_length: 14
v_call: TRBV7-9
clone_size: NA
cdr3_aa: CASSPPPGNNGYTF
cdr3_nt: TGTGCCAGCAGCCCCCCCCCGGGGAATAATGGCTACACCTTC

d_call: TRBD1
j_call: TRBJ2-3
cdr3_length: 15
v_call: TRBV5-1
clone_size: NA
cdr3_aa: CASSSWTGLTDTQYF
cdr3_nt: TGCGCCAGCAGCTCATGGACAGGGCTCACAGATACGCAGTATTTT

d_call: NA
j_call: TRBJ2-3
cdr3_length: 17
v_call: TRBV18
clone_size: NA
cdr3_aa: CASSPLGTLNRPDTQYF
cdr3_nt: TGTGCCAGCTCTCCACTTGGGACGCTCAATCGTCCAGATACGCAGTATTTT

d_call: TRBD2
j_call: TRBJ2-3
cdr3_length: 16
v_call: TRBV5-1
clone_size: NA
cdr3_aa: CASSSPSGRSTDTQYF
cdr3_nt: TGCGCCAGCAGCTCTCCCAGCGGGAGAAGCACAGATACGCAGTATTTT

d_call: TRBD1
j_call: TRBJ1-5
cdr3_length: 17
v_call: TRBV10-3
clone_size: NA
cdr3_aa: CAISDSSGTGGNQPQHF
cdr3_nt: TGTGCCATCAGTGACTCCTCAGGGACAGGGGGTAATCAGCCCCAGCATTTT

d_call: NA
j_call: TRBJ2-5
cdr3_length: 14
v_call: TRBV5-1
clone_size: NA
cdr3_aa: CASSRRQPQETQYF
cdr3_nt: TGCGCCAGCAGCCGAAGACAGCCACAAGAGACCCAGTACTTC

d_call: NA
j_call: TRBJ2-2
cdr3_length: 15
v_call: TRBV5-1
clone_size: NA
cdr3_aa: CASSLAGANTGELFF
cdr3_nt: TGCGCCAGCAGCTTAGCTGGCGCGAACACCGGGGAGCTGTTTTTT

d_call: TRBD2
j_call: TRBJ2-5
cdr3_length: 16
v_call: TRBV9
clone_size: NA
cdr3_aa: CASSVRDGLVSETQYF
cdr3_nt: TGTGCCAGCAGCGTGCGAGATGGACTAGTTTCGGAGACCCAGTACTTC

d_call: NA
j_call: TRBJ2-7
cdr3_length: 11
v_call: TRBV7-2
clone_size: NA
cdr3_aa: CASALSYEQYF
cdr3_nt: TGTGCCAGCGCCCTCTCCTACGAGCAGTACTTC

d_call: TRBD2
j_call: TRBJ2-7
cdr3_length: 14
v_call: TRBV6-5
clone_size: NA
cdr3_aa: CASSRLAGRYEQYF
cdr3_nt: TGTGCCAGCAGTAGACTAGCGGGTCGTTACGAGCAGTACTTC

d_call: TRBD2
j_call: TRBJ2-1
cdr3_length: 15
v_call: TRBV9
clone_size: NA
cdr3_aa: CASSGLAGPYNEQFF
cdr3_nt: TGTGCCAGCAGCGGACTAGCGGGACCCTACAATGAGCAGTTCTTC

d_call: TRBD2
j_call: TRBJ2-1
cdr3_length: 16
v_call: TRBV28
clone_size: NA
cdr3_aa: CASSKGLAGPYNEQFF
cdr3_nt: TGTGCCAGCAGTAAAGGACTAGCGGGGCCCTACAATGAGCAGTTCTTC

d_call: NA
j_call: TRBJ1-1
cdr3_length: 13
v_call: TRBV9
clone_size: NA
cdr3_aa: CASSLQGNTEAFF
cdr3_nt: TGTGCCAGCAGCCTACAGGGAAACACTGAAGCTTTCTTT

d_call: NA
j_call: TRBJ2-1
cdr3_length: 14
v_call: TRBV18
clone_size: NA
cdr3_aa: CASSPPPSGDEQFF
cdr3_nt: TGTGCCAGCTCACCACCACCTAGTGGCGATGAGCAGTTCTTC

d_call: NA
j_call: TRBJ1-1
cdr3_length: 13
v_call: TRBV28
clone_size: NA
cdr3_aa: CASSRGWGTEAFF
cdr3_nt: TGTGCCAGCAGTAGGGGGTGGGGCACTGAAGCTTTCTTT

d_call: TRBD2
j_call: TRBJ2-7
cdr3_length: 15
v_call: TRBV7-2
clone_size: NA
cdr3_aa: CASSSLAGGPWEQYF
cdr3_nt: TGTGCCAGCAGCTCACTAGCGGGAGGGCCTTGGGAGCAGTACTTC

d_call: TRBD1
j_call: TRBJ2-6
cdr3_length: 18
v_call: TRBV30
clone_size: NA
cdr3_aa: CAWSGGTGDSSGANVLTF
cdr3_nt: TGTGCCTGGAGTGGCGGGACAGGGGATAGCTCTGGGGCCAACGTCCTGACTTTC

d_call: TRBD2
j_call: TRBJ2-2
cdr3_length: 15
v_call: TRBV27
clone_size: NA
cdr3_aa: CASSWTSGTTGELFF
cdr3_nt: TGTGCCAGCAGTTGGACTAGCGGGACTACCGGGGAGCTGTTTTTT

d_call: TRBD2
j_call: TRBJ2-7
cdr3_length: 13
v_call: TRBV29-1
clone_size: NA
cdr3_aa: CSVTSGSSYEQYF
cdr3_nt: TGCAGCGTTACTAGCGGCAGCTCCTACGAGCAGTACTTC

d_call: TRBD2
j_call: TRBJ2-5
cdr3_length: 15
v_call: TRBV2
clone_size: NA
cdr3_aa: CASIRGLALEETQYF
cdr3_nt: TGTGCCAGCATTAGGGGACTAGCGCTTGAAGAGACCCAGTACTTC

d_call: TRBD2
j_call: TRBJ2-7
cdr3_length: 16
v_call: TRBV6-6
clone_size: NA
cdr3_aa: CASSGLAGGSTYEQYF
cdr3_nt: TGTGCCAGCAGTGGACTAGCGGGAGGGTCCACCTACGAGCAGTACTTC

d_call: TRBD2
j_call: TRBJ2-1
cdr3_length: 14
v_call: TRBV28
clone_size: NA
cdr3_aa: CAGGTSGTYNEQFF
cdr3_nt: TGTGCGGGGGGGACTAGCGGGACATACAATGAGCAGTTCTTC

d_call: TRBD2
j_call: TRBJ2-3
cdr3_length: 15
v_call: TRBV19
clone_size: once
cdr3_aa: CASSIGREPLDTQYF
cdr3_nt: TGTGCCAGTAGTATCGGGCGGGAGCCCCTCGATACGCAGTATTTT

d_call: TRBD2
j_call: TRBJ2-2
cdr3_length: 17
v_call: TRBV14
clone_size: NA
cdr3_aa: CASSLWTSGKNTGELFF
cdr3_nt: TGTGCCAGCAGCTTATGGACTAGCGGGAAAAACACCGGGGAGCTGTTTTTT

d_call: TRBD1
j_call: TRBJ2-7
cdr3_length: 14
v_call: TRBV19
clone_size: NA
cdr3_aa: CASSSGQGTYEQYF
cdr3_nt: TGTGCCAGTAGTAGTGGACAGGGGACCTACGAGCAGTACTTC

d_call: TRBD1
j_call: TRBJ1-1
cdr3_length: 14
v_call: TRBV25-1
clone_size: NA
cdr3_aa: CASSGQGTNTEAFF
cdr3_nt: TGTGCCAGCAGTGGACAGGGGACGAACACTGAAGCTTTCTTT

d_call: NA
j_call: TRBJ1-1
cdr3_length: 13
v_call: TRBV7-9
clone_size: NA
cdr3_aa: CASTDRQNTEAFF
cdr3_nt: TGTGCCAGCACTGACAGACAGAACACTGAAGCTTTCTTT

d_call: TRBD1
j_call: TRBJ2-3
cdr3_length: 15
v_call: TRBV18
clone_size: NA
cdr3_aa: CASSPTADRGDTQYF
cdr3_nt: TGTGCCAGCTCACCAACGGCGGACAGGGGAGATACGCAGTATTTT

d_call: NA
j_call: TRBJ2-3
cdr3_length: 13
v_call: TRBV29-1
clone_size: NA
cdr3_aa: CSVRRAGTDTQYF
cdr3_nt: TGCAGCGTCAGGAGGGCCGGCACAGATACGCAGTATTTT

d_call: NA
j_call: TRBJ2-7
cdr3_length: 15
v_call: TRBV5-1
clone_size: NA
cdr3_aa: CASSFLDPSSYEQYF
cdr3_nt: TGCGCCAGCAGCTTCCTGGACCCGAGCTCCTACGAGCAGTACTTC

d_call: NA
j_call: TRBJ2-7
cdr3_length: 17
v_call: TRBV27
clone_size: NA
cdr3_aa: CASSFSTLGGGRNEQYF
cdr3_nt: TGTGCCAGCAGTTTCTCGACGCTAGGAGGGGGCAGGAACGAGCAGTACTTC

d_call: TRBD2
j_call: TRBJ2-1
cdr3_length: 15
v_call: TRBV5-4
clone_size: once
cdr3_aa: CASSLTLAGGNEQFF
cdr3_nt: TGTGCCAGCAGCTTGACACTAGCGGGTGGGAATGAGCAGTTCTTC

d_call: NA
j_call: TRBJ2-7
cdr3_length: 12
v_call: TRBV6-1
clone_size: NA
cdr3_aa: CASRKGNYEQYF
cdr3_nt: TGTGCCAGTCGGAAGGGTAACTACGAGCAGTACTTC

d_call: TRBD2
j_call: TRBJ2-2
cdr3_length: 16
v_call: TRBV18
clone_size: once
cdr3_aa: CASSPLAGANTGELFF
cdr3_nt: TGTGCCAGCTCACCTCTAGCGGGAGCGAACACCGGGGAGCTGTTTTTT

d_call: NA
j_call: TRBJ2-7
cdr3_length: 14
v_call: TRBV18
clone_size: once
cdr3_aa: CASSPFAGAYEQYF
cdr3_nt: TGTGCCAGCTCACCGTTTGCAGGGGCGTACGAGCAGTACTTC

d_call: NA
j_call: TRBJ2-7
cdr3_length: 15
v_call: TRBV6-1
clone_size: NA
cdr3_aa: CASSEAPLGRGEQYF
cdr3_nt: TGTGCCAGCAGTGAAGCGCCTCTGGGAAGGGGCGAGCAGTACTTC

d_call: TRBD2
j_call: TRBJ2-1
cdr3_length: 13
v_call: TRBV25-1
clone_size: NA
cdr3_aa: CASSVQRGREQFF
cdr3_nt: TGTGCCAGCAGTGTGCAGCGGGGGCGCGAGCAGTTCTTC

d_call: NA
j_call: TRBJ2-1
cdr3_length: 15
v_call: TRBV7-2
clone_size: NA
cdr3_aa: CASSPQGGTRNEQFF
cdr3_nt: TGTGCCAGCAGCCCCCAAGGGGGGACCCGTAATGAGCAGTTCTTC

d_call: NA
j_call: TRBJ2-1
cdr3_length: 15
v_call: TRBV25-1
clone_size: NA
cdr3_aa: CASSEWAGHYNEQFF
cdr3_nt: TGTGCCAGCAGTGAATGGGCAGGCCACTACAATGAGCAGTTCTTC

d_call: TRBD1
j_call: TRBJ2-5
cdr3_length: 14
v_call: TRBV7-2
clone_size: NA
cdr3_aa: CASSPWTGSETQYF
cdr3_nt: TGTGCCAGCAGCCCCTGGACAGGTTCCGAGACCCAGTACTTC